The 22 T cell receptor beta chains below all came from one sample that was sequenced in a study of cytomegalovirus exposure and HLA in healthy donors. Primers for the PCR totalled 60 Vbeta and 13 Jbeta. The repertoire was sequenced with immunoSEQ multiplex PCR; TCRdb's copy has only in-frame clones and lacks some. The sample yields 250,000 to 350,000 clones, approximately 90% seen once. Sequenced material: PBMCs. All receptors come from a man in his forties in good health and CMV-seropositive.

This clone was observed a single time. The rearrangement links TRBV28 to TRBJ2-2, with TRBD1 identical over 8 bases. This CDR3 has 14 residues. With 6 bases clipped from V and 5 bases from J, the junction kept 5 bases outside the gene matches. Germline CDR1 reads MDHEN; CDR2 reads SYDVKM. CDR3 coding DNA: TGTGCCAGCAGACCAGGGGGCAGTACCGGGGAGCTGTTTTTT. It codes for CASRPGGSTGELFF.

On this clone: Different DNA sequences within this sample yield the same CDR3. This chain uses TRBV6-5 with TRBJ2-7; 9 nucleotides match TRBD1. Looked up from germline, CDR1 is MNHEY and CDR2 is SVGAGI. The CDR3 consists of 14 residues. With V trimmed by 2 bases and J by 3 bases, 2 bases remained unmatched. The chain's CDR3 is CASSYRDRVYEQYF. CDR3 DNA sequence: TGTGCCAGCAGTTACAGGGACAGGGTCTACGAGCAGTACTTC.

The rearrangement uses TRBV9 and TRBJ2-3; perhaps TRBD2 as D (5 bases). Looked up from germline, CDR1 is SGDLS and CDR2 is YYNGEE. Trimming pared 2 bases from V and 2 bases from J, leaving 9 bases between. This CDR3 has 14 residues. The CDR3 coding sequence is TGTGCCAGCAGCGTGGACTCCCACACAGATACGCAGTATTTT. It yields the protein CASSVDSHTDTQYF. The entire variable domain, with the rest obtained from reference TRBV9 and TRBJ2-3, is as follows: DSGVTQTPKHLITATGQRVTLRCSPRSGDLSVYWYQQSLDQGLQFLIQYYNGEERAKGNILERFSAQQFPDLHSELNLSSLELGDSALYFCASSVDSHTDTQYFGPGTRLTVL.

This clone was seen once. For the CDR3, the DNA is TGTGCCAGCAGCCCTGGGACTAGCAACAATGAGCAGTTCTTC. Its protein product is CASSPGTSNNEQFF. The chain recombines TRBV7-3 with TRBJ2-1; 9 bases agree with TRBD2. The CDR3 runs 14 residues. The V gene's germline CDR1 is SGHTA and CDR2 FQGTGA. Trimming cost V 5 bases and J 5 bases; bases outside gene matches: 4.

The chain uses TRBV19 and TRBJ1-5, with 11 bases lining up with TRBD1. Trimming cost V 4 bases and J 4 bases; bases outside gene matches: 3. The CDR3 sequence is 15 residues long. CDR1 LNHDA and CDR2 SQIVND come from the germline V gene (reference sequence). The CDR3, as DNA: TGTGCCAGTAGTAGGGACAGGGGGTTGAATCAGCCCCAGCATTTT. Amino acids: CASSRDRGLNQPQHF. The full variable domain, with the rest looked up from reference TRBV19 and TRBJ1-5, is DGGITQSPKYLFRKEGQNVTLSCEQNLNHDAMYWYRQDPGQGLRLIYYSQIVNDFQKGDIAEGYSVSREKKESFPLTVTSAQKNPTAFYLCASSRDRGLNQPQHFGDGTRLSIL.

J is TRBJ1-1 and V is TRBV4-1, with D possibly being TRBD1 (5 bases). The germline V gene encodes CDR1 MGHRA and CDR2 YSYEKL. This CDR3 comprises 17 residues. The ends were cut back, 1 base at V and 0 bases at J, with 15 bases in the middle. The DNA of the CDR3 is TGCGCCAGCAGCCAAGCGGACATGGGGTTCGTGAACACTGAAGCTTTCTTT. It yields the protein CASSQADMGFVNTEAFF.

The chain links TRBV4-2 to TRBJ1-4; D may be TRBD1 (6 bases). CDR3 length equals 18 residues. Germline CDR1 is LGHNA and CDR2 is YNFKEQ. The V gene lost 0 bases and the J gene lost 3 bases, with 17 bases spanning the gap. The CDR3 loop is CASSQDEGGGWANEKLFF. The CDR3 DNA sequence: TGTGCCAGCAGCCAAGATGAGGGCGGGGGCTGGGCTAATGAAAAACTGTTTTTT.

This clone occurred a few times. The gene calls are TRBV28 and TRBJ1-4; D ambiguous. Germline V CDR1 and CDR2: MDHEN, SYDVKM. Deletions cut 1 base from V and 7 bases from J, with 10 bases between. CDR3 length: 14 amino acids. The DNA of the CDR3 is TGTGCCAGCAGTTTATCAGCGATGAGTGAAAAACTGTTTTTT. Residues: CASSLSAMSEKLFF.

For the CDR3, the DNA is TGTGCCAGCAGCCAGGGACACCTCCCCCAAGAGACCCAGTACTTC. Its protein is CASSQGHLPQETQYF. The V gene is TRBV7-3, the J gene TRBJ2-5; tentative D call: TRBD1 (6 bases). The CDR3 spans 15 residues. Germline assignment: CDR1 SGHTA and CDR2 FQGTGA. Trimming took 5 bases from V and 1 from J, leaving 14 bases between them. Full variable domain (remainder filled in from reference TRBV7-3 and TRBJ2-5): GAGVSQTPSNKVTEKGKYVELRCDPISGHTALYWYRQSLGQGPEFLIYFQGTGAADDSGLPNDRFFAVRPEGSVSTLKIQRTERGDSAVYLCASSQGHLPQETQYFGPGTRLLVL.

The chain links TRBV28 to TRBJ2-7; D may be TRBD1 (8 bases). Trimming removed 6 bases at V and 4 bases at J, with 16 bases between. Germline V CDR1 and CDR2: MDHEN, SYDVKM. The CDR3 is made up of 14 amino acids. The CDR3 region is CASRLQGGSYEQYF. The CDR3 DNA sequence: TGTGCCAGCAGACTACAGGGGGGGTCGTACGAGCAGTACTTC.

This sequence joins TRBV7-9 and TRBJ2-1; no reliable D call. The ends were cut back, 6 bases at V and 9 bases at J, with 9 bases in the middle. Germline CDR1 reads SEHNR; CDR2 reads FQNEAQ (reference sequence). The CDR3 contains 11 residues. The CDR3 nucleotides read TGTGCCAGCAGTTACGTCGGTGAGCAGTTCTTC. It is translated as CASSYVGEQFF. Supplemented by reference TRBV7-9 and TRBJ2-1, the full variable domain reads DTGVSQNPRHKITKRGQNVTFRCDPISEHNRLYWYRQTLGQGPEFLTYFQNEAQLEKSRLLSDRFSAERPKGSFSTLEIQRTEQGDSAMYLCASSYVGEQFFGPGTRLTVL.

CDR3 in amino acids: CASTRTGVSTYEQYF. CDR3 bases: TGTGCCAGCACCAGAACAGGGGTTTCCACCTACGAGCAGTACTTC. The chain combines TRBV6-5 with TRBJ2-7, with 7 positions matching TRBD1. The CDR3 contains 15 residues. The germline CDR1 and CDR2 sequences are MNHEY and SVGAGI. V lost 7 bases to trimming and J lost 2 bases; unmatched junction nucleotides: 11.

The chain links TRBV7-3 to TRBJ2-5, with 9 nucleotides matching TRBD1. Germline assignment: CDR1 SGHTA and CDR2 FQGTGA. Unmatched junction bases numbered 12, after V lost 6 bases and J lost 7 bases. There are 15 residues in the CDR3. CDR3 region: CASRRFATGGGTQYF. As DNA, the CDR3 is TGTGCCAGCAGACGTTTCGCGACAGGGGGGGGGACCCAGTACTTC.

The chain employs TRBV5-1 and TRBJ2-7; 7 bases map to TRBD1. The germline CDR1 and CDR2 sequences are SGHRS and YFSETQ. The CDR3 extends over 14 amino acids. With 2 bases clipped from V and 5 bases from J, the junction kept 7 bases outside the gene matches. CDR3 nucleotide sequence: TGCGCCAGCAGCTTCGGGTCTCAGGGGGACGAGCAGTACTTC. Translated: CASSFGSQGDEQYF.

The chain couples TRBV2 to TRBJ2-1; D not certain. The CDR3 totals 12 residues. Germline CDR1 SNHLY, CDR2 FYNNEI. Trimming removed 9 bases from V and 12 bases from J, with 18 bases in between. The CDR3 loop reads CARKSLKSGQFF. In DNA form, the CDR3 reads TGTGCCAGGAAATCTCTTAAGTCGGGGCAGTTCTTC.

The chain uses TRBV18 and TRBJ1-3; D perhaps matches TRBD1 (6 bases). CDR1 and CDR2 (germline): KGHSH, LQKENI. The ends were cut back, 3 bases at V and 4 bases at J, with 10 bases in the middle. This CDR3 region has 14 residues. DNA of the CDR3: TGTGCCAGCTCACCCCGGGACACGGGAAACACCATATATTTT. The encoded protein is CASSPRDTGNTIYF.

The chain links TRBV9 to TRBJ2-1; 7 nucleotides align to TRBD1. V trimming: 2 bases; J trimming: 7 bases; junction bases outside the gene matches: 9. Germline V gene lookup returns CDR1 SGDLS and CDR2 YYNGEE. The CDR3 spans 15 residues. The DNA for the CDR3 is TGTGCCAGCAGCGTTGACAGGGTTGTTTTGAATGAGCAGTTCTTC. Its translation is CASSVDRVVLNEQFF.

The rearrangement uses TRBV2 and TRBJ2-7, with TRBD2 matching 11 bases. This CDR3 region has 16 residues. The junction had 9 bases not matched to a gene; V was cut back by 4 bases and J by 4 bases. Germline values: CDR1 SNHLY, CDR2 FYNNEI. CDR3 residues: CASSGSGLADSYEQYF. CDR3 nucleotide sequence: TGTGCCAGCAGTGGATCGGGACTAGCGGACAGTTACGAGCAGTACTTC.

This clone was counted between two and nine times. The CDR3 protein is CATSSGRGGQETQYF. The CDR3 region has the DNA TGTGCCACCTCAAGCGGACGAGGGGGCCAAGAGACCCAGTACTTC. The chain recombines TRBV19 with TRBJ2-5, with a tentative D call TRBD1 (6 bases). Trimming took 10 bases from V and 1 from J, leaving 19 bases between them. The CDR3 covers 15 residues. Germline V lookup: CDR1 LNHDA, CDR2 SQIVND (reference sequence).

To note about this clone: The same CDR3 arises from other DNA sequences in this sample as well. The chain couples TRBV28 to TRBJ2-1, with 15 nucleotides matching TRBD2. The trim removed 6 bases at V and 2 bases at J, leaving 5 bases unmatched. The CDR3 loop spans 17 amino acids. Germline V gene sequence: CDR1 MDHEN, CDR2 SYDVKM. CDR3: CASSSGLAGGTYNEQFF. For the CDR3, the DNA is TGTGCCAGCAGCAGTGGACTAGCGGGAGGGACCTACAATGAGCAGTTCTTC.

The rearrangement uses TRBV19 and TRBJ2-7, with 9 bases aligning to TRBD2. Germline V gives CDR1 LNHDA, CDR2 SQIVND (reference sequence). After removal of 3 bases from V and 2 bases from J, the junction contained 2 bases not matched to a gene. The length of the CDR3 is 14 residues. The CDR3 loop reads CASSMTSGAYEQYF. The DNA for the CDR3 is TGTGCCAGTAGTATGACTAGCGGTGCCTACGAGCAGTACTTC.

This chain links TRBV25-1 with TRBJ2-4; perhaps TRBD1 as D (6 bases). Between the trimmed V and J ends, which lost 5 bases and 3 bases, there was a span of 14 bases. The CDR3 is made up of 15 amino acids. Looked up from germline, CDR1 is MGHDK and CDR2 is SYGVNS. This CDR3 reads CASSSTGWDKNIQYF. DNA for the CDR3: TGTGCCAGCAGTTCAACAGGGTGGGACAAAAACATTCAGTACTTC.